This is a list of T cell receptor beta chains from one sample in a study of blood T cell repertoires in COVID-19. Here immunoSEQ multiplex PCR was the method, and the copy in TCRdb shows in-frame clones only, minus some. Among 90,000 to 120,000 clones, roughly 87% were seen once, and the ten largest hold 6.5%. Sequencing was performed on peripheral blood. These receptors were taken from a woman aged 55-69 years with acute or convalescent COVID-19. CDR3s include the opening cysteine and the closing phenylalanine or tryptophan. A D gene is named only where the DNA matches it firmly. Size is omitted from some rows. Given values are once, few, many or a class for expanded clones.

v_call	d_call	clone_size	j_call	cdr3_nt	cdr3_aa
TRBV28	.	.	TRBJ2-7	TGTGCCAGCCGGACTCCGTTGCGCGAGCAGTACTTC	CASRTPLREQYF
TRBV5-1	TRBD2	.	TRBJ2-3	TGCGCCAGCAGCTTGACGGGAGGTCCCACAGATACGCAGTATTTT	CASSLTGGPTDTQYF
TRBV25-1	.	.	TRBJ2-7	TGTGCCAGCAGCGCCTCAGGTTCCTACGAGCAGTACTTC	CASSASGSYEQYF
TRBV11-3	.	.	TRBJ2-2	TGTGCCAGCTCTCCTATCAACACCGGGGAGCTGTTTTTT	CASSPINTGELFF
TRBV7-9	TRBD1	.	TRBJ1-1	TGTGCCAGCATCCGACAGGGTGAGACTGAAGCTTTCTTT	CASIRQGETEAFF
TRBV27	.	.	TRBJ1-5	TGTGCCAGCAGCGCCCGGAGCTCTCCCTCTTATCAGCCCCAGCATTTT	CASSARSSPSYQPQHF
TRBV30	.	.	TRBJ2-3	TGTGCCTGGAGTGTGGTAACTAGCACAGATACGCAGTATTTT	CAWSVVTSTDTQYF
TRBV6-6	TRBD2	.	TRBJ2-1	TGTGCCAGCAGTCCGCGGGGGGAGCAGTTCTTC	CASSPRGEQFF
TRBV6-5	.	.	TRBJ1-5	TGTGCCAGCAGTTGGCAGGGTAATCAGCCCCAGCATTTT	CASSWQGNQPQHF
TRBV19	.	.	TRBJ1-2	TGTGCCAGTAGTACGACCTTTGAAGGAGGTGGCTACACCTTC	CASSTTFEGGGYTF
TRBV5-1	TRBD1	.	TRBJ1-4	TGCGCCAGCACCCTGACAGGGGGAGGTGAAAAACTGTTTTTT	CASTLTGGGEKLFF
TRBV6-5	.	.	TRBJ1-2	TGTGCCAGCAGCACAGGGTTTTCTAACTATGGCTACACCTTC	CASSTGFSNYGYTF
TRBV6-5	.	.	TRBJ2-1	TGTGCCAGCAGTTCTCGGGATAGGTACAATGAGCAGTTCTTC	CASSSRDRYNEQFF
TRBV6-5	.	.	TRBJ1-1	TGTGCCAGCAACGCCGCAGGGTACGGCACTGAAGCTTTCTTT	CASNAAGYGTEAFF
TRBV28	.	.	TRBJ1-5	TGTGCCAGCATCACGAAAGGAAGGGGTCTTCTGGATCAGCCCCAGCATTTT	CASITKGRGLLDQPQHF
TRBV6-5	.	.	TRBJ1-1	TGTGCCTCATCCCTCGGGGGGTTCACTGAAGCTTTCTTT	CASSLGGFTEAFF
TRBV2	.	.	TRBJ2-2	TGTGCCAGCGGTAGCAGTTACACCGGGGAGCTGTTTTTT	CASGSSYTGELFF
TRBV6-2/TRBV6-3	TRBD1	.	TRBJ2-2	TGTGCCAGCAGTCGTGACAGGGGAGCCGGGGAGCTGTTTTTT	CASSRDRGAGELFF
TRBV29-1	.	.	TRBJ1-5	TGCAGCGTTGGGGAGGACACCGATCAGCCCCAGCATTTT	CSVGEDTDQPQHF
TRBV7-6	TRBD2	.	TRBJ2-1	TGTGCCAGCAGCTTAGAGGTTAGCGGGAGCGTCTACAATGAGCAGTTCTTC	CASSLEVSGSVYNEQFF
TRBV18	.	.	TRBJ2-2	TGTGCCAGCTCACCCGTGGGAGCGATAAACACCGGGGAGCTGTTTTTT	CASSPVGAINTGELFF
TRBV19	.	.	TRBJ1-1	TGTGCCAGTAGTATCTATAGGACAGAGAACACTGAAGCTTTCTTT	CASSIYRTENTEAFF
TRBV19	.	.	TRBJ1-1	TGTGCCAGTAGATGGAGGGAAAGTGGCACTGAAGCTTTCTTT	CASRWRESGTEAFF
TRBV10-1	.	once	TRBJ1-1	TGCGCCAGCAGTGATCCGGGGGGGGAAGCTTTCTTT	CASSDPGGEAFF
TRBV10-3	TRBD1	.	TRBJ1-2	TGTGCCATCAGTGTCGGGCGACAGGGTCTTGGCTACACCTTC	CAISVGRQGLGYTF
TRBV3-1/TRBV3-2	.	.	TRBJ1-4	TGTGCCAGCAGCCAAATTTGGGACAAGAATGAAAAACTGTTTTTT	CASSQIWDKNEKLFF
TRBV19	.	.	TRBJ2-5	TGTGCCAGTAGCGACAGGGGAGGGGTAGAGACCCAGTACTTC	CASSDRGGVETQYF